This T cell receptor beta chain was observed in a study of beta chain features in type 1 diabetes. In the study overall: Patients were similar to healthy donors in age and gender (as well as in cell yields). The study, taken as a whole, reports: Patients and controls would be equally affected if PCR favored shorter templates. Patients showed naive, central memory and Treg TCRB repertoires that appeared more similar than those of healthy donors. Moderately but significantly shorter TCRB CDR3s were found in Type 1 diabetes patients in all four CD4+ subsets.

The collection from each donor was one heparinised blood draw averaging roughly 0.11 L. The isolated RNA, all of it, was reverse transcribed, so expressed TCRB transcripts were what got sequenced. Data came from immunoSEQ multiplex PCR; TCRdb stores just in-frame clones and leaves some out. The repertoire holds around 260,000 clones, with around 25% as singletons. This CDR3 region has 17 residues. Trimming cost V 0 bases and J 2 bases, with 18 bases left between them. As regards this clone: Antigen unknown.

The sample was naive CD4+ T cells from blood. The chain couples TRBV5-7 to TRBJ2-7; D is possibly TRBD2 (6 bases). TRBV5-7 is treated as an ORF (open reading frame) with a function not yet certain. This sequence was found in a woman aged 25 to 39 with type 1 diabetes. CDR3 amino acids: CASSLDGGSRAAYEQYF. CDR3 nucleotide sequence: TGTGCCAGCAGCTTGGATGGGGGGAGTAGGGCGGCCTACGAGCAGTACTTC.